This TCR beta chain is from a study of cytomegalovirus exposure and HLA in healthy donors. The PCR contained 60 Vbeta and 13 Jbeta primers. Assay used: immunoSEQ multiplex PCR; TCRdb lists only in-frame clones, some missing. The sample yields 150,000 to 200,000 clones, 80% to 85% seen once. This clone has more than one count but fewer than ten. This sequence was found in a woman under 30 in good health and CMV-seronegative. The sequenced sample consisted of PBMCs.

CDR3 nucleotides: TGTGCCAGCAGTTACTCGTTGTCAGGGGTAGGCACTGAAGCTTTCTTT. Its translation is CASSYSLSGVGTEAFF. The chain recombines TRBV6-5 with TRBJ1-1; possible D gene TRBD1, 6 bases. The V and J ends lost 0 bases and 4 bases respectively, with 15 bases between them. CDR3 length equals 16 residues. Germline values: CDR1 MNHEY, CDR2 SVGAGI.